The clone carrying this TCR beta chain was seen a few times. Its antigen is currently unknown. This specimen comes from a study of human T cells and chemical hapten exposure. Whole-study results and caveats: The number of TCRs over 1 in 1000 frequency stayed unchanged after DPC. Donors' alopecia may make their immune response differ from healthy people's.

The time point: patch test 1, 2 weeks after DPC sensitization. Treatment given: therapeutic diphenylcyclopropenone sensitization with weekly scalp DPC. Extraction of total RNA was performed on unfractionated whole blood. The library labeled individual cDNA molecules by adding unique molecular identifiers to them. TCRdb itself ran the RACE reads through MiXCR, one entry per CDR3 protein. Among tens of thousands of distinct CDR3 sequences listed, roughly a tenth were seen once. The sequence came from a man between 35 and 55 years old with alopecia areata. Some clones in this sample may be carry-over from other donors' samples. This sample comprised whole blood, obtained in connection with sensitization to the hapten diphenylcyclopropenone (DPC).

CDR3 coding DNA: TGTGCCAGCAGCCAAGGGACAGACTATAATTCACCCCTCCACTTT. Amino acid sequence: CASSQGTDYNSPLHF. The chain combines TRBV4-2 with TRBJ1-6, with D tentatively TRBD1 (6 bases). The CDR3 is 15 residues long. From germline, CDR1 is LGHNA and CDR2 YNFKEQ. V lost 1 base, J lost 3 bases, and 7 bases lay in between.